Included here is one T cell receptor (beta chain) sequence, with context. TCRdb re-called the RT-PCR reads with MiXCR, one entry per CDR3 protein. The sample consists of 150,000 to 200,000 distinct CDR3 sequences, over 9.5% of them appearing once. Germline V gene lookup returns CDR1 SNHLY and CDR2 FYNNEI. V lost 8 bases, J lost 8 bases, and 9 bases lay in between. The CDR3 sequence is 10 residues long. These data belong to a study of response to subunit inactivated influenza vaccine. The same data also went into a second study, on T cells expressing NK-cell markers. From that paper: Beta-chain TCR cDNA was generated via 5'RACE template switching with UMIs. HCMV serostatus: seven of eight sequenced donors positive, one negative.

The sample consisted of CD8+ T cells sorted from PBMCs, taken less than 13 days after vaccination. The rearrangement uses TRBV2 and TRBJ2-5; unclear D gene. This receptor was identified in a man aged 50 to 60 who received an inactivated influenza vaccine. Written as DNA, the CDR3 is TGTGCCAGCTCACGGCAAACCCAGTACTTC. Translated, it gives CASSRQTQYF.